This section outlines one TCR beta chain sequence together with its context. Its antigen is not identified. This entry belongs to a study of shared clonotypes between healthy human individuals. Memory CD4+ cells were the fraction left after CD45RA+ naive selection. Whole-study findings and limits: Sampling was confined to blood; repertoires within tissues likely differ. For naive CD4 cells, around 5% of clonotypes were shared across a few donors.

This CDR3 contains 16 residues. Per the germline V gene, CDR1 is SGDLS and CDR2 is YYNGEE. V lost 4 bases and J lost 1, with 15 bases in between. Clones were read by immunoSEQ multiplex PCR, and TCRdb kept only the in-frame ones, dropping some. The sample carries about 2.5 million clones, around 92% recorded once. Sequences were obtained from naive CD4+ T cells from PBMCs. Described subset: CD45RA+ positively selected. This clonotype originated in a man younger than 35 in good health. Some clones in this sample may be carry-over from other donors' samples. The chain joins TRBV9 to TRBJ2-1, with a tentative D call TRBD2 (5 bases). The CDR3 here is CASSPAGGRSYNEQFF. The CDR3 bases are TGTGCCAGCAGCCCCGCGGGCGGGCGTTCCTACAATGAGCAGTTCTTC.